A single sample gave rise to the 19 T cell receptor beta chains below, sequenced in a study of shared clonotypes between healthy human individuals (dated by TCRdb to 2018 to 2020). Library construction relied on the immunoSEQ multiplex PCR assay. In TCRdb, the immuneACCESS table is reduced to in-frame sequences with V and J assigned. These tables do not hold every clone; where another copy was compared, an unresolved V gene accounts for under half, and the others remain unexplained. For this sample the table gives some 2.3 million clones, of which 80% to 95% were detected only once. The ten largest make up 0.3% to 0.4% of the sample. The sample comprised naive CD4+ T cells from PBMCs. The cell subset or site label of this sample denotes: CD45RA+ positively selected. Receptors were obtained from a man younger than 35 in good health. Some clones in this sample may be carry-over from other donors' samples.

This clone came up once. Distinct nucleotide sequences in the sample also encode this CDR3. This rearrangement joins TRBV11-2 to TRBJ2-2; D possibly corresponds to TRBD2 (6 bases). This CDR3 has 14 residues. Germline loops: CDR1 SGHAT, CDR2 FQNNGV. Trimming pared 4 bases from V and 5 bases from J, leaving 11 bases between. CDR3 in amino acids: CASSSLSGTGELFF. For the CDR3, the DNA is TGTGCCAGCAGCTCACTTAGCGGAACCGGGGAGCTGTTTTTT. The full variable domain, with the rest looked up from reference TRBV11-2 and TRBJ2-2, is EAGVAQSPRYKIIEKRQSVAFWCNPISGHATLYWYQQILGQGPKLLIQFQNNGVVDDSQLPKDRFSAERLKGVDSTLKIQPAKLEDSAVYLCASSSLSGTGELFFGEGSRLTVL.

The chain uses TRBV11-2 and TRBJ2-3, with D possibly TRBD2 on 7 matching bases. Germline V CDR1 and CDR2: SGHAT, FQNNGV. The CDR3 spans 14 residues. The V end lost 6 bases, the J end lost 4 bases, and 14 bases lay between the germline ends. CDR3 residues: CASRRGGASDTQYF. The CDR3 DNA reads TGTGCCAGCAGAAGGGGGGGCGCCTCAGATACGCAGTATTTT.

This CDR3 reads CASSQVRARGTEAFF. In DNA form, the CDR3 reads TGTGCCAGCAGCCAAGTCCGGGCGCGGGGCACTGAAGCTTTCTTT. The V and J genes are TRBV4-2 and TRBJ1-1; the D is unclear. Per the germline V gene, CDR1 is LGHNA and CDR2 is YNFKEQ. Trimming shortened V by 1 base and J by 4 bases, and 13 bases separated the two germline ends. The CDR3 consists of 15 residues.

The V call is TRBV14, the J call TRBJ1-2, with a possible D match to TRBD1 (5 bases). This CDR3 is built from 14 residues. V was clipped by 4 bases and J by 4 bases, with 13 bases between them. Germline V gene data show CDR1 as SGHDN and CDR2 as FVKESK. CDR3: CASSPTRGGYGYTF. CDR3 DNA sequence: TGTGCCAGCAGCCCTACGCGGGGCGGCTATGGCTACACCTTC.

This clone has a single count. V is TRBV6-5 and J is TRBJ2-7; D remains ambiguous. Per germline, CDR1 MNHEY and CDR2 SVGAGI. CDR3 length: 13 amino acids. V was shortened by 6 bases and J by 5 bases, with 14 bases between the two germline ends. The CDR3 loop reads CASRPDGPDEQYF. For the CDR3, the DNA is TGTGCCAGCAGACCAGATGGGCCTGACGAGCAGTACTTC.

Regarding this clone: The sample has other DNA sequences that encode this CDR3 too. The chain carries TRBV6-6 and TRBJ2-1; the D is unclear. CDR3 length: 11 residues. V lost 2 bases, J lost 6 bases, and 2 bases lay in between. CDR1 is MNHNY and CDR2 is SVGAGI in the germline V gene (reference sequence). The CDR3 region has the DNA TGTGCCAGCAGTTACCTCAATGAGCAGTTCTTC. It codes for CASSYLNEQFF.

The J gene is TRBJ1-1, the V gene TRBV9; D call uncertain. Between the trimmed V and J ends, which lost 4 bases and 1 base, there was a span of 11 bases. The germline V gene encodes CDR1 SGDLS and CDR2 YYNGEE. The CDR3 extends over 14 amino acids. DNA of the CDR3: TGTGCCAGCAGCCGTTTAGACACGAACACTGAAGCTTTCTTT. Its translation: CASSRLDTNTEAFF.

The chain recombines TRBV18 with TRBJ1-1; D might be TRBD1 (5 bases). Germline V gives CDR1 KGHSH, CDR2 LQKENI. Trimming stripped 1 base from V and 6 bases from J, with 15 bases between. The CDR3 loop spans 15 amino acids. The CDR3 DNA sequence: TGTGCCAGCTCACCACAGAAAGGGGATGGGCCTGAAGCTTTCTTT. Translated: CASSPQKGDGPEAFF.

This sequence joins TRBV2 and TRBJ1-4; 8 nucleotides align to TRBD1. The CDR3 length is 13 residues. Looked up from germline, CDR1 is SNHLY and CDR2 is FYNNEI. The V gene end was trimmed by 8 bases and the J gene end by 12 bases; junction bases not matched to a gene: 11. CDR3 nucleotides: TGTGCCAGCGCCCAGGGCCAGGGGGCTGAACTGTTTTTT. Translation: CASAQGQGAELFF.

The chain recombines TRBV19 with TRBJ2-4; D not resolved. From germline, CDR1 is LNHDA and CDR2 SQIVND (reference sequence). The germline V and J ends were trimmed by 6 bases and 0 bases, with 9 bases remaining between them. The CDR3 extends over 14 amino acids. The DNA for the CDR3 is TGTGCCAGTAGCTCCAACAGAGCCAAAAACATTCAGTACTTC. It is translated as CASSSNRAKNIQYF. Variable domain in full (rest from reference TRBV19 and TRBJ2-4): DGGITQSPKYLFRKEGQNVTLSCEQNLNHDAMYWYRQDPGQGLRLIYYSQIVNDFQKGDIAEGYSVSREKKESFPLTVTSAQKNPTAFYLCASSSNRAKNIQYFGAGTRLSVL.

The chain is built from TRBV28 and TRBJ2-7, with 10 bases identical to TRBD2. The CDR3 consists of 15 residues. Germline V lookup: CDR1 MDHEN, CDR2 SYDVKM. V shed 11 bases and J 5 bases; nucleotides not matched to a gene: 15. The CDR3 DNA reads as TGTGCCTCTCAAACCGGGGCTAGCGGGGGCAACGAGCAGTACTTC. Its translation is CASQTGASGGNEQYF. Full variable domain (outside the CDR3, taken from reference TRBV28 and TRBJ2-7): DVKVTQSSRYLVKRTGEKVFLECVQDMDHENMFWYRQDPGLGLRLIYFSYDVKMKEKGDIPEGYSVSREKKERFSLILESASTNQTSMYLCASQTGASGGNEQYFGPGTRLTVT.

The CDR3 DNA follows: TGTGCCAGCAGTCAAAGACACGGAAGGGAAGAGACCCAGTACTTC. Translation gives CASSQRHGREETQYF. The V call is TRBV4-2, the J call TRBJ2-5; D is uncertain. V gave up 6 bases and J gave up 3 bases, with 17 bases separating them. Looked up from germline, CDR1 is LGHNA and CDR2 is YNFKEQ. The CDR3 covers 15 residues.

This clone was picked up a small number of times. The rearrangement uses TRBV4-1 and TRBJ1-1; 11 bases fit TRBD1. Unmatched junction bases numbered 6, after V lost 2 bases and J lost 1 base. Germline assignment: CDR1 MGHRA and CDR2 YSYEKL. The CDR3 loop spans 17 amino acids. CDR3 region: CASSQTGTGGKNTEAFF. The CDR3, as DNA: TGCGCCAGCAGCCAAACAGGGACAGGGGGTAAGAACACTGAAGCTTTCTTT.

This chain links TRBV29-1 with TRBJ2-1; tentatively, D is TRBD2 (5 bases). The CDR3 runs 12 residues. Germline assignment: CDR1 SQVTM and CDR2 ANQGSEA. Trimming cost V 7 bases and J 10 bases, with 17 bases left between them. The CDR3 sequence is CSAEGLPGEQFF. The CDR3 nucleotides read TGCAGCGCCGAGGGTCTCCCGGGCGAGCAGTTCTTC.

The chain links TRBV6-6 to TRBJ1-3, with D maybe TRBD1 (6 bases). This CDR3 region has 16 residues. V was cut by 8 bases and J by 0 bases, with 17 bases left in between. Germline V gives CDR1 MNHNY, CDR2 SVGAGI (reference sequence). As DNA, the CDR3 is TGTGCCAGCCGAGACCAGGGGTCCAGCTCTGGAAACACCATATATTTT. Translating gives CASRDQGSSSGNTIYF.

V gene TRBV18 combines with J gene TRBJ1-1; D possibly corresponds to TRBD1 (5 bases). The CDR3 spans 13 residues. CDR1 is KGHSH, CDR2 LQKENI, per germline. Trimming pared 2 bases from V and 10 bases from J, leaving 14 bases between. This chain's CDR3 is CASSPGDAPGAFF. CDR3 coding DNA: TGTGCCAGCTCACCAGGGGACGCACCGGGAGCTTTCTTT. Using reference TRBV18 and TRBJ1-1 for the parts outside the CDR3, the full variable domain is NAGVMQNPRHLVRRRGQEARLRCSPMKGHSHVYWYRQLPEEGLKFMVYLQKENIIDESGMPKERFSAEFPKEGPSILRIQQVVRGDSAAYFCASSPGDAPGAFFGQGTRLTVV.

The V and J genes are TRBV28 and TRBJ2-2; unclear D gene. Trimming pared 5 bases from V and 5 bases from J, leaving 9 bases between. The germline CDR1 and CDR2 sequences are MDHEN and SYDVKM. The CDR3 has 13 residues. The CDR3 region has the DNA TGTGCCAGCAGTCCCCTAAATACCGGGGAGCTGTTTTTT. Translation gives CASSPLNTGELFF. Variable domain in full (rest from reference TRBV28 and TRBJ2-2): DVKVTQSSRYLVKRTGEKVFLECVQDMDHENMFWYRQDPGLGLRLIYFSYDVKMKEKGDIPEGYSVSREKKERFSLILESASTNQTSMYLCASSPLNTGELFFGEGSRLTVL.

CDR3 residues: CASRVAGRARETQYF. In DNA, the CDR3 is TGTGCCAGCAGAGTGGCCGGGAGGGCGAGGGAGACCCAGTACTTC. V and J are TRBV28 and TRBJ2-5; TRBD2 matches at 8 bases. V shed 6 bases and J 5 bases; nucleotides not matched to a gene: 11. Germline lookup yields CDR1 MDHEN and CDR2 SYDVKM. The CDR3 has 15 amino acids.

This clone was seen once. The chain joins TRBV7-3 to TRBJ2-1; 14 positions agree with TRBD2. J was trimmed by 8 bases and V by 4 bases; bases with no gene match: 7. The germline gives CDR1 SGHTA, CDR2 FQGTGA. The CDR3 totals 16 residues. The CDR3 loop is CASSYGTSGSGHEQFF. The CDR3 nucleotides are TGTGCCAGCAGCTACGGGACTAGCGGGAGCGGACATGAGCAGTTCTTC.